Listed below are T cell receptor beta chains from one sample, sequenced in a study of cytomegalovirus exposure and HLA in healthy donors. TCRdb's copy holds only in-frame clones and misses some; the assay was immunoSEQ multiplex PCR. The table includes roughly 220,000 clones, approximately 88% detected once. Specimen: PBMCs. Receptor source: a woman aged 30 to 39 in good health and CMV-seropositive. Both conserved end residues are part of each CDR3. Each record gives: V gene, CDR3 protein.

TRBV27,CASSSYGNTEAFF
TRBV27,CASSPRLGRNYGYTF
TRBV4-3,CASSQWDRGRAGELFF
TRBV2,CASSAGTGRMNTGELFF
TRBV5-1,CASSDGTGFLETQYF
TRBV27,CASSLRRLAGVHGANVLTF
TRBV9,CASSLQGHQPQHF
TRBV6-1,CASSLRQGVSETQYF
TRBV9,CASSVRGKVQETQYF
TRBV27,CASSLSMGGNTEAFF
TRBV4-1,CASSQALHVNTEAFF
TRBV14,CASSQIPLYEQYF
TRBV12-5,CASGLVLAGTGLTGELFF
TRBV7-2,CASSSGQIKETQYF
TRBV27,CASSPIGWLETQYF
TRBV5-1,CASSLVWDYEQYF
TRBV7-2,CASSSRRTSGGTDTQYF
TRBV4-1,CASSQDWGGQPQHF
TRBV7-9,CASSLGGLNEQFF
TRBV7-8,CASSSGGGDTEAFF
TRBV30,CAWSVGTESWLNEQFF
TRBV2,CATSTSASSYEQYF
TRBV29-1,CSVGLGGEQFF
TRBV15,CATSRTESGIHQPQHF
TRBV11-2,CASSQGVFYEQYF
TRBV6-1,CASSKDRVADTQYF
TRBV30,CACSGVYSNQPQHF
TRBV5-1,CASSLAASGYNEQFF
TRBV6-1,CASSERVRPETQYF
TRBV10-3,CAISSGTTSYEQYF
TRBV4-1,CASSQSPYEQFF
TRBV4-1,CASSQDTDSTPETQYF
TRBV11-2,CASSLMGRNSYEQYF
TRBV7-2,CASSSGAPVIQYF
TRBV27,CASSLSRISYEQYF
TRBV28,CASSLAPAGDGYTF
TRBV19,CASSGSPGRNEQFF
TRBV19,CASSSGTTVGYTF
TRBV9,CASSVESGYGKRDTQYF
TRBV30,CAWSVFPGSDGYTF
TRBV30,CALQGGGYEQYF
TRBV2,CASSRQGGGETQYF
TRBV28,CASSLSRTGLRKKQYF
TRBV18,CASSPQSGRAGEQYF
TRBV10-1,CASSELQGIATDTQYF
TRBV30,CAWSQPSGSLSSTDTQYF
TRBV30,CAWSVRDRALCEQYF
TRBV11-2,CASSLVPGLTGELFF
TRBV5-4,CASSFGSYEQYF
TRBV6-5,CASSWDNINTEAFF
TRBV11-2,CASSQGERNTEAFF
TRBV27,CASSLLGGRQPQHF
TRBV6-5,CASSYRTGFLAQYF
TRBV19,CASSIGAGWSYGYTF
TRBV6-5,CASSVQVGYGYTF